These 22 T cell receptor beta chains were sequenced from one sample in a study of OX40 agonist ivuxolimab in advanced cancers. TCRdb's table, derived via immunoSEQ multiplex PCR, lists solely in-frame clones and lacks some. The sample carries more than 75,000 clones, 75% to 90% recorded once. The sequences come from CD4+ or CD8+ T cells sorted from blood, collected in a trial of the OX40 agonist ivuxolimab. These receptors all stem from an adult with an advanced solid tumor such as melanoma, head and neck, liver or kidney cancer.

The chain carries TRBV5-4 and TRBJ1-2, with a possible D match to TRBD1 (5 bases). The CDR3 covers 14 residues. Germline-derived CDR1 and CDR2 are SGHNT and YYREEE (reference sequence). V was cut by 4 bases and J by 0 bases, with 10 bases left in between. The CDR3 protein is CASSLDSANYGYTF. CDR3 DNA: TGTGCCAGCAGCCTAGACAGTGCTAACTATGGCTACACCTTC.

This chain joins TRBV19 and TRBJ2-1; possible D gene TRBD2, 6 bases. The CDR3 totals 14 residues. The V end was cut by 6 bases, the J end by 7 bases, with 16 bases between. Germline-derived CDR1 and CDR2 are LNHDA and SQIVND (reference sequence). The CDR3 bases are TGTGCCAGTAGCCAGAGACTAGATTTTAATGAGCAGTTCTTC. This gives the protein CASSQRLDFNEQFF.

The chain joins TRBV18 to TRBJ2-7; TRBD1 matches 9 bases. Losses at the gene ends were 2 bases for V and 2 bases for J; bases not matched to a gene: 4. Germline V gene sequence: CDR1 KGHSH, CDR2 LQKENI. This CDR3 has 15 residues. CDR3 sequence: CASSPGTGTTYEQYF. The CDR3 DNA sequence: TGTGCCAGCTCACCAGGGACAGGGACCACCTACGAGCAGTACTTC.

V gene TRBV9 combines with J gene TRBJ2-7, with a tentative D call TRBD2 (6 bases). V was clipped by 4 bases and J by 6 bases, with 20 bases between them. This CDR3 is built from 15 residues. Germline CDR1 reads SGDLS; CDR2 reads YYNGEE. The CDR3 sequence: CASSLGGGPVPEQYV. The CDR3 DNA follows: TGTGCCAGCAGCTTGGGAGGAGGGCCAGTCCCCGAGCAGTACGTC.

This chain connects TRBV7-2 to TRBJ1-3; the D gene is possibly TRBD1 (5 bases). Trimming removed 3 bases at V and 8 bases at J, with 11 bases between. Germline loops: CDR1 SGHTA, CDR2 FQGNSA. The CDR3 runs to 13 residues. For the CDR3, the DNA is TGTGCCAGCAGCTTTAACCGAGGGGACACCATATATTTT. Protein product: CASSFNRGDTIYF.

The gene calls are TRBV2 and TRBJ1-5; TRBD1 matches at 9 bases. Germline V gives CDR1 SNHLY, CDR2 FYNNEI. Trimming removed 1 base from V and 7 bases from J; junction bases left unmatched: 5. The CDR3 length is 15 residues. The CDR3: CASSEVQGAWQPQHF. The CDR3 region has the DNA TGTGCCAGCAGTGAAGTACAGGGGGCTTGGCAGCCCCAGCATTTT.

CDR3 residues: CASSRQGDQPQHF. The DNA for the CDR3 is TGTGCCAGCAGCCGACAGGGAGATCAGCCCCAGCATTTT. The V call is TRBV28, the J call TRBJ1-5, with TRBD1 matching 7 bases. This CDR3 has 13 residues. Germline loops: CDR1 MDHEN, CDR2 SYDVKM. The junction had 4 bases not matched to a gene; V was cut back by 6 bases and J by 5 bases.

The chain links TRBV10-3 to TRBJ1-2; no definite D call. Germline V gene lookup returns CDR1 ENHRY and CDR2 SYGVKD. CDR3 length: 14 amino acids. Deletions cut 8 bases from V and 0 bases from J, with 13 bases between. The CDR3 loop is CAIGQDPSNYGYTF. The DNA of the CDR3 is TGTGCCATCGGGCAGGACCCATCTAACTATGGCTACACCTTC.

The chain joins TRBV7-9 to TRBJ1-5, with D tentatively TRBD1 (5 bases). V dropped 0 bases and J dropped 7 bases, with 13 bases sitting between them. In germline, CDR1 is SEHNR, CDR2 FQNEAQ (reference sequence). CDR3 size: 15 residues. CDR3 region: CASSLAEGKGQPQHF. CDR3 DNA: TGTGCCAGCAGCTTAGCGGAGGGGAAGGGACAGCCCCAGCATTTT. The whole variable domain, remainder taken from reference TRBV7-9 and TRBJ1-5, is DTGVSQNPRHKITKRGQNVTFRCDPISEHNRLYWYRQTLGQGPEFLTYFQNEAQLEKSRLLSDRFSAERPKGSFSTLEIQRTEQGDSAMYLCASSLAEGKGQPQHFGDGTRLSIL.

The genes are TRBV19 and TRBJ1-1; D is uncertain. This CDR3 contains 13 residues. With 1 base removed from V and 1 base from J, the gap between germline ends came to 4 bases. Germline V gene lookup returns CDR1 LNHDA and CDR2 SQIVND (reference sequence). The CDR3 spells CASSIAENTEAFF. The CDR3 DNA reads TGTGCCAGTAGTATAGCAGAGAACACTGAAGCTTTCTTT.

J is TRBJ1-1 and V is TRBV7-9; 7 bases align to TRBD1. The J segment lost 2 bases and the V segment lost 2 bases, leaving 8 bases of the junction unmatched. Germline loops: CDR1 SEHNR, CDR2 FQNEAQ (reference sequence). The CDR3 covers 16 residues. The DNA for the CDR3 is TGTGCCAGCAGCTTACAGGGGGGAGCGAGTAACACTGAAGCTTTCTTT. Translated: CASSLQGGASNTEAFF.

The V call is TRBV2, the J call TRBJ2-7; possible D gene TRBD1, 5 bases. The CDR3 consists of 15 residues. CDR1 is SNHLY and CDR2 is FYNNEI in the germline V gene. The ends were cut back, 5 bases at V and 3 bases at J, with 17 bases in the middle. CDR3 in amino acids: CASSPKSQGSYEQYV. As DNA, the CDR3 is TGTGCCAGCAGTCCTAAATCTCAGGGTAGCTACGAGCAGTACGTC.

The rearrangement uses TRBV2 and TRBJ1-3, with D unclear. Trimming removed 7 bases from V and 0 bases from J, with 10 bases in between. This CDR3 comprises 14 residues. Germline V CDR1 and CDR2: SNHLY, FYNNEI. The DNA for the CDR3 is TGTGCCAGCACCCGTCTGAGCTCTGGAAACACCATATATTTT. Translation gives CASTRLSSGNTIYF.

The V gene is TRBV9, the J gene TRBJ2-2; perhaps TRBD2 as D (6 bases). Per the germline V gene, CDR1 is SGDLS and CDR2 is YYNGEE. CDR3 size: 16 residues. Trimming pared 0 bases from V and 3 bases from J, leaving 12 bases between. Here the CDR3 reads CASSVVEGRHTGELFF. The CDR3 DNA sequence: TGTGCCAGCAGCGTAGTGGAAGGGAGGCACACCGGGGAGCTGTTTTTT.

This clone was counted a few times. V usage is TRBV6-5 and J usage is TRBJ1-2; D is unresolved. Per germline, CDR1 MNHEY and CDR2 SVGAGI. V was clipped by 5 bases and J by 1 base, with 8 bases between them. This CDR3 is 13 amino acids long. For the CDR3, the DNA is TGTGCCAGCAGTAAAGGATATAACTATGGCTACACCTTC. This gives the protein CASSKGYNYGYTF.

This chain links TRBV9 with TRBJ2-1, with 9 bases matching TRBD2. Germline V CDR1 and CDR2: SGDLS, YYNGEE. The CDR3 totals 16 residues. The V segment lost 1 base and the J segment 7 bases; nucleotides outside the gene matches: 9. CDR3 sequence (DNA): TGTGCCAGCAGCGTAAAGACTAGCGGAGCGAGGAATGAGCAGTTCTTC. Protein sequence: CASSVKTSGARNEQFF.

The genes are TRBV5-4 and TRBJ1-2, with a possible D match to TRBD1 (6 bases). The CDR3 spans 15 residues. Per the germline V gene, CDR1 is SGHNT and CDR2 is YYREEE (reference sequence). Deletions cut 2 bases from V and 1 base from J, with 12 bases between. CDR3 protein: CASSFSQGFNYGYTF. The CDR3 nucleotides are TGTGCCAGCAGCTTTTCACAGGGTTTTAACTATGGCTACACCTTC. Full variable domain (remainder filled in from reference TRBV5-4 and TRBJ1-2): ETGVTQSPTHLIKTRGQQVTLRCSSQSGHNTVSWYQQALGQGPQFIFQYYREEENGRGNFPPRFSGLQFPNYSSELNVNALELDDSALYLCASSFSQGFNYGYTFGSGTRLTVV.

V is TRBV7-8 and J is TRBJ2-7; 9 bases are a match to TRBD1. Per germline, CDR1 SGHVS and CDR2 FQNEAQ. The CDR3 has 15 amino acids. After removal of 5 bases from V and 4 bases from J, the junction contained 9 bases not matched to a gene. CDR3 sequence (DNA): TGTGCCAGCAGCGGTCCGGGACAGGGCTTATACGAGCAGTACTTC. Its protein is CASSGPGQGLYEQYF.

The chain couples TRBV30 to TRBJ1-4; D gene ambiguous. Trimming pared 3 bases from V and 3 bases from J, leaving 8 bases between. The CDR3 spans 13 residues. CDR1 and CDR2 (germline): GTSNPN, SVGIG (reference sequence). CDR3 in amino acids: CAWRRSANEKLFF. In DNA form, the CDR3 reads TGTGCCTGGAGAAGGTCGGCTAATGAAAAACTGTTTTTT.

The chain employs TRBV28 and TRBJ2-5; no firm D call. V was pared by 8 bases and J by 5 bases, with 18 bases between. Germline loops: CDR1 MDHEN, CDR2 SYDVKM. The CDR3 sequence is 14 residues long. CDR3 coding DNA: TGTGCCAGCCGCGGACGGTCGACTGGGGAGACCCAGTACTTC. Translation: CASRGRSTGETQYF.

The DNA of the CDR3 is TGCAGCCGGGGGCGCACCGGGGAGCTGTTTTTT. Protein sequence: CSRGRTGELFF. The rearrangement uses TRBV20-1 and TRBJ2-2, with D perhaps given as TRBD1 or TRBD2 (6 bases each). Germline lookup yields CDR1 DFQATT and CDR2 SNEGSKA (reference sequence). The CDR3 sequence is 11 residues long.

The chain combines TRBV18 with TRBJ1-1, with D uncertain. Germline loops: CDR1 KGHSH, CDR2 LQKENI. The CDR3 contains 14 residues. Trimming pared 5 bases from V and 5 bases from J, leaving 15 bases between. CDR3 DNA: TGTGCCAGCTCAGGCCAAGGGCAGGAGACTGAAGCTTTCTTT. Its translation is CASSGQGQETEAFF.